The entry below gives a single TCR beta chain sequence along with its context. This sample is drawn from a study of blood T cell repertoires in COVID-19. Across the study: Acute and convalescent COVID-19 specimens originated in the United States, Italy and Spain. Sample material is recorded as cDNA or gDNA derived from T cells, B-cell-depleted T cells, or PBMCs.

The CDR3 consists of 16 residues. Germline-derived CDR1 and CDR2 are SGHKS and YYEKEE (reference sequence). V gave up 4 bases and J gave up 4 bases; unmatched junction bases: 10. Authors' processing steps: It was from reference gene primer amplification that nucleated cell counts were estimated. The data were produced by immunoSEQ multiplex PCR, yet TCRdb's version contains in-frame clones alone and is incomplete. That table gives V, J and clone size, and the DNA gave D and trimming. The sample holds under 110,000 clones; about 90% are singletons and the top ten take 15% to 20%. The chain employs TRBV5-5 and TRBJ1-2; 10 bases agree with TRBD1. The sequenced sample was peripheral blood. The source of this sequence is a man between 50 and 59 years old with acute or convalescent COVID-19. CDR3 DNA sequence: TGTGCCAGCAGCACGTCCCGGGACAGGGGCCCCTATGGCTACACCTTC. Translating gives CASSTSRDRGPYGYTF.